Listed here is a single TCR beta chain. Profiled with immunoSEQ multiplex PCR; TCRdb holds only in-frame clones, not every one. The table lists 35,000 to 50,000 clones, less than 90% of them singletons, with 1% to 1.5% in the top ten. Trimming pared 5 bases from V and 4 bases from J, leaving 6 bases between. Germline CDR1 SGHTA, CDR2 FQGNSA. CDR3 length equals 12 residues. These data originate in a study of T cell changes during pregnancy in multiple sclerosis. The sequencing used CD4+ T cells from peripheral blood mononuclear cells, collected in the second trimester of pregnancy. The receptor comes from a female donor with multiple sclerosis, enrolled in a pregnancy study. The gene calls are TRBV7-2 and TRBJ1-5; no definite D call. CDR3 DNA: TGTGCCAGCAGCGTACAGAATCAGCCCCAGCATTTT. Its protein product is CASSVQNQPQHF.